This T cell receptor (beta chain) was sequenced during a study of control samples from healthy donors and cancer patients. The V segment lost 6 bases and the J segment 6 bases; nucleotides outside the gene matches: 1. The CDR3 consists of 13 residues. From germline, CDR1 is LNHDA and CDR2 SQIVND (reference sequence). This table comes from immunoSEQ multiplex PCR, and its TCRdb copy is limited to in-frame clones, with some not included. Among around 120,000 clones, about 91% were seen once, and the ten largest hold roughly 3.2%. The sample taken for sequencing was blood. The sequence was obtained from a man aged 40-49 years in good health. This chain joins TRBV19 and TRBJ1-5; the match to TRBD1 covers 11 bases. This CDR3 reads CASRGTGGQPQHF. The CDR3 DNA follows: TGTGCCAGTAGGGGGACAGGGGGTCAGCCCCAGCATTTT.